This T cell receptor beta chain was found in a study of beta chain features in type 1 diabetes. TCRB transcripts that were expressed got sequenced, as all of the isolated RNA had been reverse transcribed. The repertoire was sequenced with immunoSEQ multiplex PCR; TCRdb's copy has only in-frame clones and lacks some. Altogether 330,000 or so clones are present, 20% being singletons, with the ten largest covering 0.044%. Study-wide results and limits: A definitive answer on HLA type influencing TCRB rearrangement was not reached here. PCR might pick shorter templates more often, in the same way for patients and controls. There were fewer insertions and more deletions at the VDJ junctions of type 1 diabetes patients.

From germline, CDR1 is SGHAT and CDR2 FQNNGV. V shed 2 bases, J shed 5 bases, and the junction held 4 bases outside the gene matches. This CDR3 spans 15 amino acids. This clone has more than one count but fewer than ten. As yet, its antigen is unknown. CD45RO/CCR7/CD25/CD127/CD95/CD27 sorting isolated CD4+ naive, central memory, regulatory and stem cell-like memory cells. The TCR originated in a woman between 18 and 29 years old in good health. The source material was naive CD4+ T cells from blood. V usage is TRBV11-2 and J usage is TRBJ2-1; 9 positions agree with TRBD2. The CDR3 here is CASSLRLAENNEQFF. The CDR3 region has the DNA TGTGCCAGCAGCTTAAGACTAGCGGAAAACAATGAGCAGTTCTTC.